A single sample gave rise to the 26 T cell receptor beta chains below, sequenced in a study of human T cells and chemical hapten exposure (dated by TCRdb to about 2021). Reading the label with the study, this specimen's time point is: healthy volunteer bleed at 6 weeks. Unfractionated whole blood was collected in Tempus Blood RNA tubes, and total RNA was extracted from that blood. Libraries were prepared through RACE. The instrument was a NextSeq 500. In-frame beta chains were kept once TCRdb had trimmed the public reads at Q25 with fastp and called clones with MiXCR. When rows share a CDR3 protein, they turn into one entry using the most common DNA and genes. The sample table shows approximately 79,000 distinct CDR3 sequences, and 8.6% are seen once. Less than 2% of the sample rests with the top ten. The source material was whole blood. These receptors originate from a male donor in good health. Some clones in this sample may be carry-over from other donors' samples.

This clonotype has more than one count but fewer than ten. The chain has TRBV5-1 and TRBJ2-5; TRBD2 agrees at 10 bases. The CDR3 loop spans 17 amino acids. Germline loops: CDR1 SGHRS, CDR2 YFSETQ. Unmatched junction bases numbered 7, after V lost 0 bases and J lost 2 bases. Here the CDR3 reads CASSLGRLAGDQETQYF. In DNA, the CDR3 is TGCGCCAGCAGCTTGGGTCGGCTAGCGGGGGATCAAGAGACCCAGTACTTC.

This rearrangement joins TRBV6-6 to TRBJ2-3; no clear D. CDR3 size: 14 residues. V lost 3 bases, J lost 3 bases, and 10 bases lay in between. Germline loops: CDR1 MNHNY, CDR2 SVGAGI (reference sequence). CDR3 sequence: CASSYSFITDTQYF. The CDR3 nucleotides are TGTGCCAGCAGTTATTCCTTTATTACAGATACGCAGTATTTT.

This chain uses TRBV20-1 with TRBJ2-3; TRBD2 is a possible D gene (5 bases). Trimming cost V 5 bases and J 4 bases, with 16 bases left between them. The CDR3 spans 14 residues. Germline-derived CDR1 and CDR2 are DFQATT and SNEGSKA (reference sequence). The CDR3 DNA is TGCAGTGCTGGACGGGGTGCGCCGTCAGATACGCAGTATTTT. Protein: CSAGRGAPSDTQYF.

V usage is TRBV11-2 and J usage is TRBJ2-7; the D gene is possibly TRBD2 (6 bases). The ends were cut back, 3 bases at V and 6 bases at J, with 18 bases in the middle. The V gene's germline CDR1 is SGHAT and CDR2 FQNNGV. The CDR3 loop spans 15 amino acids. CDR3 nucleotides: TGTGCCAGCAGCTTCACTCCCCGGAGGGCCTCCGAGCAGTACTTC. Translating it yields CASSFTPRRASEQYF.

This clonotype was counted between two and nine times. CDR3 nucleotides: TGTGCCAGCAGCTCTCAAGCGGGAGTCTGGGAGCAGTACTTC. It specifies CASSSQAGVWEQYF. The rearrangement links TRBV7-2 to TRBJ2-7; 8 nucleotides align to TRBD2. Germline V gives CDR1 SGHTA, CDR2 FQGNSA. V shed 4 bases, J shed 7 bases, and the junction held 9 bases outside the gene matches. The CDR3 covers 14 residues.

The rearrangement joins TRBV7-9 to TRBJ2-7, with D possibly being TRBD2 (6 bases). V dropped 5 bases and J dropped 0 bases, with 11 bases sitting between them. From germline, CDR1 is SEHNR and CDR2 FQNEAQ (reference sequence). CDR3 length: 14 amino acids. The CDR3 here is CASSPGGSSYEQYF. DNA for the CDR3: TGTGCCAGCAGCCCCGGGGGAAGCTCCTACGAGCAGTACTTC.

The CDR3 DNA is TGCAGTGCTAGTCGTCTAGCGGACTACGAGCAGTACTTC. It is translated as CSASRLADYEQYF. The rearrangement uses TRBV20-1 and TRBJ2-7, with TRBD2 matching 7 bases. J gave up 3 bases and V 3 bases, and 5 bases lay outside the gene matches. Germline values: CDR1 DFQATT, CDR2 SNEGSKA (reference sequence). The CDR3 extends over 13 amino acids.

In its sample, this clonotype was seen many times. The chain recombines TRBV12-3 or TRBV12-4 with TRBJ2-3; D ambiguous. The V end was cut by 3 bases, the J end by 0 bases, with 4 bases between. The CDR3 has 13 residues. The CDR3 DNA sequence: TGTGCCAGCAGTTTGCGTAGCACAGATACGCAGTATTTT. Its protein product is CASSLRSTDTQYF.

The genes are TRBV20-1 and TRBJ2-3, with a weak D call TRBD2 (7 bases). The germline gives CDR1 DFQATT, CDR2 SNEGSKA (reference sequence). This CDR3 region has 13 residues. V was pared by 0 bases and J by 8 bases, with 12 bases between. The CDR3: CSARDLGGGTQYF. CDR3 coding DNA: TGCAGTGCTAGAGATTTAGGGGGGGGTACGCAGTATTTT.

V and J are TRBV10-3 and TRBJ2-2; the D is unclear. V lost 1 base and J lost 4, with 10 bases in between. The CDR3 totals 15 residues. Germline V gene sequence: CDR1 ENHRY, CDR2 SYGVKD. The CDR3 region is CAISEWVRGTGELFF. CDR3 DNA: TGTGCCATCAGTGAGTGGGTGCGAGGCACCGGGGAGCTGTTTTTT.

This clonotype came up a few times. J is TRBJ1-6 and V is TRBV4-3; D may be TRBD1 (6 bases). CDR1 and CDR2 (germline): LGHNA, YSLEER. V lost 2 bases and J 6 bases, leaving 11 bases between the germline ends. The CDR3 sequence is 15 residues long. The CDR3 DNA is TGCGCCAGCAGCCAACTACAGGGCGGTAATTCACCCCTCCACTTT. Translating gives CASSQLQGGNSPLHF.

This clonotype was counted many times. The genes are TRBV12-3 or TRBV12-4 and TRBJ1-1; D unclear. V lost 1 base and J lost 4, with 7 bases in between. The CDR3 has 13 residues. For the CDR3, the DNA is TGTGCCAGCAGTTTAGGGGTTGGCACTGAAGCTTTCTTT. Its translation is CASSLGVGTEAFF.

This chain uses TRBV2 with TRBJ2-3; the D is unclear. The CDR3 spans 12 residues. The germline V gene has CDR1 SNHLY and CDR2 FYNNEI. The V end lost 5 bases, the J end lost 4 bases, and 7 bases lay between the germline ends. CDR3 sequence (DNA): TGTGCCAGCAGTATACAAGCAGATACGCAGTATTTT. Its protein is CASSIQADTQYF.

This clonotype was detected a few times. The gene calls are TRBV6-2 or TRBV6-3 and TRBJ2-5; tentatively, D is TRBD2 (5 bases). The CDR3 is 13 residues long. The V end lost 4 bases, the J end lost 2 bases, and 8 bases lay between the germline ends. The germline CDR1 and CDR2 sequences are MNHEY and SVGEGT. For the CDR3, the DNA is TGTGCCAGCAGTTCTAGCCCGCAAGAGACCCAGTACTTC. This gives the protein CASSSSPQETQYF.

This chain uses TRBV20-1 with TRBJ2-4; 12 nucleotides align to TRBD2. The germline V gene encodes CDR1 DFQATT and CDR2 SNEGSKA (reference sequence). J gave up 5 bases and V 3 bases, and 8 bases lay outside the gene matches. This CDR3 has 16 residues. DNA of the CDR3: TGCAGTGCTAGTGGTGCTAGCGGGAGGGGGGAAAACATTCAGTACTTC. Residues: CSASGASGRGENIQYF.

This clonotype showed up just a few times. J is TRBJ2-3 and V is TRBV24-1; TRBD1 might be the D (5 bases). This CDR3 region has 14 residues. From germline, CDR1 is KGHDR and CDR2 SFDVKD. Trimming shortened V by 2 bases and J by 4 bases, and 9 bases separated the two germline ends. The CDR3 region has the DNA TGTGCCACCAGTGATTCCAGGGTTTCAGATACGCAGTATTTT. Protein sequence: CATSDSRVSDTQYF.

This clonotype was seen only a few times. V and J are TRBV21-1 and TRBJ1-3; TRBD1 is the table's D call, not checked against the DNA. TRBV21-1 is termed a pseudogene. The CDR3 spans 20 residues. The CDR3 is CASSKADRGLHGGFGNTIYF. The CDR3 DNA follows: TGTGCCAGCAGCAAAGCCGACAGGGGGCTGCATGGGGGGTTCGGAAACACCATATATTTT.

This clonotype appeared many times. This sequence joins TRBV25-1 and TRBJ1-4; D call uncertain. V was clipped by 1 base and J by 12 bases, with 9 bases between them. This CDR3 spans 12 amino acids. Per germline, CDR1 MGHDK and CDR2 SYGVNS. DNA of the CDR3: TGTGCCAGCAGTGAATCTACCACGGAACTGTTTTTT. Amino acids: CASSESTTELFF. Looking up the rest from reference TRBV25-1 and TRBJ1-4 gives the full variable domain: EADIYQTPRYLVIGTGKKITLECSQTMGHDKMYWYQQDPGMELHLIHYSYGVNSTEKGDLSSESTVSRIRTEHFPLTLESARPSHTSQYLCASSESTTELFFGSGTQLSVL.

The chain recombines TRBV27 with TRBJ2-3; no definite D call. With 1 base removed from V and 1 base from J, the gap between germline ends came to 6 bases. CDR3 length equals 14 residues. The germline gives CDR1 MNHEY, CDR2 SMNVEV (reference sequence). The CDR3, as DNA: TGTGCCAGCAGTTTATGGAGTGGCACAGATACGCAGTATTTT. Its translation is CASSLWSGTDTQYF.

This clonotype has only a few counts. V is TRBV6-6 and J is TRBJ2-7, with D perhaps TRBD1 (5 bases). The germline gives CDR1 MNHNY, CDR2 SVGAGI (reference sequence). The CDR3 is made up of 14 amino acids. V lost 6 bases to trimming and J lost 4 bases, with 16 bases between them. The CDR3 is CASRATDKRYEQYF. In nucleotides, the CDR3 is TGTGCCAGCAGAGCCACGGACAAGAGGTACGAGCAGTACTTC.

The chain combines TRBV5-6 with TRBJ2-4, with 7 bases fitting TRBD1. The CDR3 loop spans 14 amino acids. V lost 1 base to trimming and J lost 6 bases; unmatched junction nucleotides: 4. The germline V gene has CDR1 SGHDT and CDR2 YYEEEE. The CDR3 DNA reads as TGTGCCAGCAGCTTGAGGGGGCCCGGAAACATTCAGTACTTC. The encoded protein is CASSLRGPGNIQYF.

This chain links TRBV6-5 with TRBJ1-2, with TRBD1 matching 11 bases. Germline values: CDR1 MNHEY, CDR2 SVGAGI. The CDR3 runs 16 residues. Trimming at V came to 0 bases and at J to 6 bases, leaving 6 bases not matched to a gene. CDR3 sequence reads: CASSYSRTGGLDGYTF. Written as DNA, the CDR3 is TGTGCCAGCAGTTACTCCCGGACAGGGGGCCTTGATGGCTACACCTTC.

This clonotype showed up many times. V gene TRBV6-5 combines with J gene TRBJ2-3; no reliable D call. The CDR3 is 18 amino acids. V dropped 0 bases and J dropped 2 bases, with 18 bases sitting between them. Germline assignment: CDR1 MNHEY and CDR2 SVGAGI. DNA for the CDR3: TGTGCCAGCAGTTACTCAAAATTTTCTGGCAGAACCACAGATACGCAGTATTTT. It translates to CASSYSKFSGRTTDTQYF.

The table lists this clonotype with many counts. The CDR3 ends on some other residue instead of the conserved phenylalanine or tryptophan, so this is likely a read error. The limits of the CDR3 on the DNA are not certain, so only TCRdb's listed CDR3 is given. The chain is built from TRBV12-3 or TRBV12-4 and TRBJ1-1; the table's TRBD1 call for D was not verified on the DNA. 12 amino acids form the CDR3, both terminal residues included. CDR3 sequence reads: CASSSSGEGLVY.

This clonotype appeared a few times. The rearrangement joins TRBV12-3 or TRBV12-4 to TRBJ1-2; possible D gene TRBD1, 6 bases. Trimming shortened V by 6 bases and J by 7 bases, and 15 bases separated the two germline ends. The CDR3 runs 13 residues. DNA for the CDR3: TGTGCCAGCAGACATACAGGGATTTCTGGCTACACCTTC. Protein product: CASRHTGISGYTF.

This clonotype was counted only a few times. The V gene is TRBV5-4, the J gene TRBJ2-7; 10 bases are a match to TRBD2. This CDR3 is built from 17 residues. Trimming at V came to 3 bases and at J to 2 bases, leaving 11 bases not matched to a gene. Per germline, CDR1 SGHNT and CDR2 YYREEE (reference sequence). The CDR3, as DNA: TGTGCCAGCAGCTCAAGGCGGCTAGCGGGGGATCCCTACGAGCAGTACTTC. Translation: CASSSRRLAGDPYEQYF.